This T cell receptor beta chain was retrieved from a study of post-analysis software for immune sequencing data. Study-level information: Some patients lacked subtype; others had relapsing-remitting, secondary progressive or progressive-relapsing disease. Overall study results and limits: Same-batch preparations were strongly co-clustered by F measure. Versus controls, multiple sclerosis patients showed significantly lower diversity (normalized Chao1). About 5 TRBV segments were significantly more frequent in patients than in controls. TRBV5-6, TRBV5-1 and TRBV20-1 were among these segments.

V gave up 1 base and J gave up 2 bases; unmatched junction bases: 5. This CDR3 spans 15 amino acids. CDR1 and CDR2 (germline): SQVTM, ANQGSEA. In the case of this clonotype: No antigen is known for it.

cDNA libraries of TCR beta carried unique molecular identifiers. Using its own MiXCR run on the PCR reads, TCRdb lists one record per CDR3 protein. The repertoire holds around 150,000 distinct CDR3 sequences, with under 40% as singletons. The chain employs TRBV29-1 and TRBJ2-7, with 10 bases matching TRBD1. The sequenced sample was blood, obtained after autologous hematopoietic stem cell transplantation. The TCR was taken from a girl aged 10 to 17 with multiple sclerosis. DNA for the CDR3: TGCAGCGTTGAAGTCCGGGACAGGGGAACCTACGAGCAGTACTTC. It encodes CSVEVRDRGTYEQYF.